The following is a TCR beta chain sequence with its context. The CDR3 sequence is 12 residues long. Trimming shortened V by 4 bases and J by 2 bases, and 6 bases separated the two germline ends. The germline CDR1 and CDR2 sequences are GTSNPN and SVGIG (reference sequence). These data belong to a study of T cell changes during pregnancy in multiple sclerosis. Produced via immunoSEQ multiplex PCR; TCRdb's table is partial and in-frame only. This table holds 50,000 or so clones, around 94% found once. The gene calls are TRBV30 and TRBJ1-3, with D unclear. Here the sequenced sample was CD4+ T cells from peripheral blood mononuclear cells, taken in the third trimester of pregnancy. The receptor was derived from a female donor with multiple sclerosis, enrolled in a pregnancy study. The CDR3 DNA reads as TGTGCCTGGAATCCTCCTGGAAACACCATATATTTT. This encodes CAWNPPGNTIYF.